This T cell receptor (beta chain) was recorded in a study of response to subunit inactivated influenza vaccine. Study results and caveats: Authors suggested few new T cells are recruited by each seasonal influenza vaccination.

One entry per CDR3 protein results from TCRdb running MiXCR on the RT-PCR reads. The sample shows hundreds of thousands of distinct CDR3 sequences, about an eighth of them seen only once. The CDR3 length is 15 residues. V lost 4 bases to trimming and J lost 5 bases; unmatched junction nucleotides: 3. Germline CDR1 and CDR2: SGHTA and FQGNSA. The table lists this clonotype with a few counts. The antigen is not known. This chain connects TRBV7-2 to TRBJ2-2; TRBD2 agrees at 11 bases. The sample was PBMCs from blood, taken 40 to 50 days after vaccination. The receptor was isolated from a man aged 50 to 60 who received an inactivated influenza vaccine. CDR3 in DNA: TGTGCCAGCAGCTGGGCTAGCGGGAGGACCGGGGAGCTGTTTTTT. Encoded protein: CASSWASGRTGELFF.